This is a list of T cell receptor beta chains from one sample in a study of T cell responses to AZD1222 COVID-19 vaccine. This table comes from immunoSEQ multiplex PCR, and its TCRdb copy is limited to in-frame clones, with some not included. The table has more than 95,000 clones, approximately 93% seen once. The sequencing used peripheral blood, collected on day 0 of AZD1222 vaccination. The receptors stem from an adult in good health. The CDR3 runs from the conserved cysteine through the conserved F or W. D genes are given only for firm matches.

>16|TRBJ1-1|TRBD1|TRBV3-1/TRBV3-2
CASSRPAGTGATEAFF
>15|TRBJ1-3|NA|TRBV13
CASSYGRSSGNTIYF
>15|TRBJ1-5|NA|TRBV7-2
CASSLEEDSNQPQHF
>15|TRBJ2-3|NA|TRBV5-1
CASSLVSGGGDTQYF
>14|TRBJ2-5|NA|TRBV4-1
CASSQGRIQETQYF
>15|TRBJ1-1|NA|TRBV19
CASGGRNLPNTEAFF
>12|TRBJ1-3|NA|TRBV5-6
CASSASGNTIYF
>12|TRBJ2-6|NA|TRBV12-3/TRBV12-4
CATDPGANVLTF
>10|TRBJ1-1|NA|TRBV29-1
CSGDSTEAFF
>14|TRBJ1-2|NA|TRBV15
CATSRRETPYGYTF
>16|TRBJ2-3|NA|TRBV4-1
CASSRTRDRSADTQYF
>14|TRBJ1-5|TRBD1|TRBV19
CASRGQGAAQPQHF
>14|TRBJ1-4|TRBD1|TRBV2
CASLYRGANEKLFF
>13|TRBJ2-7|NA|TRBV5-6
CASTPRNSYEQYF
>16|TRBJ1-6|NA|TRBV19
CASSRGGSSYNSPLHF
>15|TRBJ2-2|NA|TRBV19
CASTPRPPPPGELFF
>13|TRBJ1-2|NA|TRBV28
CAIRRTDTYGYTF
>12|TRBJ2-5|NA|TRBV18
CASSFEIETQYF
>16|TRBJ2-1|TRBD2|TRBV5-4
CASSLGGTSGHNEQFF
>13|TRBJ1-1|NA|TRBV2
CASEPEKNTEAFF
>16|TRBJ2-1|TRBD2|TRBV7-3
CASSLGLAVSYNEQFF
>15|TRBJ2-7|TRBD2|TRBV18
CASSPAWTSSGEQYF
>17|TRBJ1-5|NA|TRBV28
CASSFRGSQYSNQPQHF
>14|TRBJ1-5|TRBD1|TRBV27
CASSSDRGYQPQHF
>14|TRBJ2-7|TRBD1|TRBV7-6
CASSITGGTIEQYF
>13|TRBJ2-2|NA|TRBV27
CASSRLPTGELFF
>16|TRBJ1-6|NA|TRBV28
CASSLPWKGLNSPLHF
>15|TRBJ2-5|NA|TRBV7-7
CASSLFRGGIETQYF
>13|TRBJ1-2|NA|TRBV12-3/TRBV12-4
CASSLMAGTGYTF
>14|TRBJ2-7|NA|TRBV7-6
CASSSGLQTYEQYF
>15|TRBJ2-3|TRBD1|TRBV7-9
CASSFPDRYTDTQYF
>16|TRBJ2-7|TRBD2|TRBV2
CASSEVGGPGAYEQYF
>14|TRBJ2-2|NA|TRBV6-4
CASRGRESTGELFF
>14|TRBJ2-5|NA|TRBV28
CASSPSGVQETQYF
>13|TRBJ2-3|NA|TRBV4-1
CASSQTPLDTQYF
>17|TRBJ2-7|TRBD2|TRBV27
CASSSLLAATSSYEQYF
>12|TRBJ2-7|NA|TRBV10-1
CASSESIYEQYF
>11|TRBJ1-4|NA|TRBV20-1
CSARGEGKLFF
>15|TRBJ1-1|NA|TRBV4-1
CASSLEKWENTEAFF
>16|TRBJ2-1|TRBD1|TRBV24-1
CATSDHPRTGSNEQFF
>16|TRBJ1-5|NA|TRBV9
CASSVGEGRSNQPQHF
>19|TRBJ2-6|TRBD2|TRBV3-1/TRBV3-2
CASSQDWSRAGGGANVLTF
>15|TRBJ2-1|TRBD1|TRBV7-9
CASSLHRDRGNEQFF
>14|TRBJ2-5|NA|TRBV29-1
CSVYLTGERETQYF
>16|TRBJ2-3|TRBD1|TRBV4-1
CASSPDRQTSTDTQYF
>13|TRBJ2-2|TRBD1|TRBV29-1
CSTSGQYTGELFF
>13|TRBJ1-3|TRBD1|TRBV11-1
CASSPDREDTIYF
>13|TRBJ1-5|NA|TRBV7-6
CASSLESDQPQHF
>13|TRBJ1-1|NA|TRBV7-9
CATLHGGNTEAFF
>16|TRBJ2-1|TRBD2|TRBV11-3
CASSALAGGPKDEQFF
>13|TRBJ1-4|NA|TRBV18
CASSPSTNEKLFF
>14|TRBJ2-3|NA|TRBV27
CASSFRESGDTQYF
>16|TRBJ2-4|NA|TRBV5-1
CASSLSLAQTKNIQYF
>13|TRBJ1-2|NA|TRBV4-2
CASSPYSGYGYTF
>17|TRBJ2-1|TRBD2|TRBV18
CASSPDLAGGDYNEQFF
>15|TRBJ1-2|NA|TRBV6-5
CASSYSEGTNYGYTF
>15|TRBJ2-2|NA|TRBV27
CASSRMAGFSGELFF
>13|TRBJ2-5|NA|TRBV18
CATRQVVQETQYF